The clone carrying this T cell receptor (beta chain) was detected ten times or more. Its specificity is not known. Germline V gene sequence: CDR1 SEHNR, CDR2 FQNEAQ (reference sequence). CDR3 length: 13 residues. The V end was cut by 5 bases, the J end by 5 bases, with 13 bases between. The data belong to a study of T-cell reconstitution after alpha-beta-depleted transplantation in children. Whole-study findings and limits: The origin of high day-60 TCRbeta diversity in some patients lay in surviving recipient T cells and thymic progenitors. Approximately two months post-transplant, alpha-beta T cells reportedly originated from several hundred expanded graft clones. Among T cells one year after transplant, newly produced cells accounted for most counts and diversity.

The authors prepared the TCRbeta library with unique molecular identifiers. Using its own MiXCR run on the PCR reads, TCRdb lists one record per CDR3 protein. There are about 110,000 distinct CDR3 sequences in the sample; roughly 6.1% occur only once, and approximately 25% lies in the top ten. The gene calls are TRBV7-9 and TRBJ2-7, with a possible D match to TRBD2 (6 bases). The TCR originated in a male patient under 10 years old who had a stem cell transplant for acute lymphoblastic leukemia, so the T cells may come from the graft donor. Specimen: PBMCs, mostly from graft donor cells, collected 360 days after TCRalphabeta/CD19-depleted stem cell transplant. The CDR3, as DNA: TGTGCCAGCAGCCTGCGGGGAAGCGACGAGCAGTACTTC. Its translation is CASSLRGSDEQYF.